This T cell receptor beta chain was identified in a study of tumor and adjacent non-tumor tissue in lung cancer. Study at large: The patients, about nine men and 5 or 6 women, were 31 to 76 with stage I to III disease. Some 4.2 million productive TCRbeta reads were obtained per sample on average. Findings of the study overall: Top 100 clones took a larger repertoire share in normal lung.

In the case of this clonotype: Its antigen is unknown.

TCRbeta libraries were built with three rounds of nested PCR, modified from ARM-PCR. TCRdb itself ran the multiplex PCR reads through MiXCR, one entry per CDR3 protein. There are around 74,000 distinct CDR3 sequences in the sample; around 70% occur only once, and roughly 12% lies in the top ten. RNA was extracted from bulk tissue without any cell sorting. Newly diagnosed lung cancer patients had thoracic surgery in China, August–late 2014, without prior chemotherapy. CDR1 is WNHNN and CDR2 is SYGVQD in the germline V gene (reference sequence). V was clipped by 5 bases and J by 6 bases, with 19 bases between them. This CDR3 contains 16 residues.

Sequenced sample: lung tumor tissue. The chain links TRBV10-1 to TRBJ2-2; possible D gene TRBD2, 5 bases. This receptor was obtained from a woman aged 65 to 85 with non-small cell lung cancer. The CDR3 DNA is TGCGCCAGCAGTCTACTATGGGGAGAGGACGCCGGGGAGCTGTTTTTT. Translated, it gives CASSLLWGEDAGELFF.